This TCR beta chain was recovered during a study of shared T cell receptors in the human thymus. The CDR3 runs 16 residues. Germline V gene lookup returns CDR1 SGHTA and CDR2 FQGNSA. Trimming pared 6 bases from V and 2 bases from J, leaving 19 bases between. Data came from immunoSEQ multiplex PCR; TCRdb stores just in-frame clones and leaves some out. The sample contains about 730,000 clones, roughly 88% of which appear only once. These records were also assigned to another study, of human thymus T cells. That paper adds: All donors were healthy Finnish infants who were undergoing corrective surgery to treat congenital heart defects. Resections from corrective heart surgery provided thymus tissue.

The clonotype comes from a girl under three years old with a congenital heart defect. The chain carries TRBV7-2 and TRBJ2-5; the D gene is possibly TRBD1 (6 bases). Sequencing used thymocytes. The CDR3 nucleotides are TGTGCCAGCAGGGAAGGGACACGTCAAACACAAGAGACCCAGTACTTC. Amino acids: CASREGTRQTQETQYF.